This T cell receptor (beta chain) was captured by sequencing in a study of shared clonotypes between healthy human individuals. This CDR3 has 13 residues. From germline, CDR1 is SNHLY and CDR2 FYNNEI. Trimming cost V 7 bases and J 4 bases, with 13 bases left between them. Every immunoSEQ plate was one replicate of a subset's evenly spread DNA. The table came from immunoSEQ multiplex PCR; TCRdb's copy has only in-frame clones and leaves some out. This table holds nearly 1 million clones, more than 75% found once. The sequence derives from a man aged 18 to 35 in good health. The V and J genes are TRBV2 and TRBJ1-1; D might be TRBD1 (6 bases). Input material: memory CD4+ T cells sorted from blood. Subset indicated: CD45RA-negative fraction. CDR3 protein: CASNTQGFTEAFF. The CDR3 DNA sequence: TGTGCCAGCAATACACAGGGCTTCACTGAAGCTTTCTTT.